The text below deals with one T cell receptor beta chain. This sample is drawn from a study of blood T cells in healthy people across ages. Per the germline V gene, CDR1 is DFQATT and CDR2 is SNEGSKA (reference sequence). V trimming: 3 bases; J trimming: 4 bases; junction bases outside the gene matches: 6. CDR3 size: 14 residues. A second PCR, run for roughly 7 to 12 cycles, used a sample-barcoded 5' primer plus a J-beta primer mix. TCRdb analysed the 5' RACE reads with MiXCR anew, one entry per CDR3 protein. The sample gives about 1.5 million distinct CDR3 sequences, 40% to 45% of which show up once; approximately 4% is in the top ten.

Input material: blood. The clonotype originates from a young woman in good health. The chain links TRBV20-1 to TRBJ1-2; 9 bases match TRBD1. The CDR3 nucleotides read TGCAGTGCTAGGGGACAGGGCGCGGGCTATGGCTACACCTTC. Its translation is CSARGQGAGYGYTF.